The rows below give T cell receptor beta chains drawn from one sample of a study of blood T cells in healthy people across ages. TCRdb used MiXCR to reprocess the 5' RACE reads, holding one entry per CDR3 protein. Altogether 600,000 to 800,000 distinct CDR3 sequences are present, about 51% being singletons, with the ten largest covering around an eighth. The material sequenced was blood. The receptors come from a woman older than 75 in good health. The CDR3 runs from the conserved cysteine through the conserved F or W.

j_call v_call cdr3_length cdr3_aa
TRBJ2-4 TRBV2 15 CASRYSGTDKNIQYF
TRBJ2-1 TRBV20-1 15 CSAITTGMPYNEQFF
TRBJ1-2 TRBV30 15 CAWSVKTAGDAGYTF
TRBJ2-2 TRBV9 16 CASSPRDRGTTGELFF
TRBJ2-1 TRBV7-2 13 CASRERGQFEQFF
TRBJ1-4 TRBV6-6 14 CASTGSGANEKLFF
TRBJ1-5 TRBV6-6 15 CASSYPRPGNQPQHF
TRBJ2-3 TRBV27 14 CASSSVGAGVSQYF
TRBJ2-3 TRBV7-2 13 CASSQFATDTQYF
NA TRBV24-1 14 CATSVGSSYNEQYF
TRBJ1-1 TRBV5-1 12 CASSPGYTEAFF
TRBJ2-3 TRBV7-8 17 CASSLEGEGQITDTQYF
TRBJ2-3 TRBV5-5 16 CASSFTSGFLSDTQYF